This TCR beta chain was sequenced in a study of shared clonotypes between healthy human individuals (dated by TCRdb to 2018 to 2021). Describing the broader study: The cohort included a few men and a couple of women between 18 and 49 years of age. To increase sequencing depth and limit assay-specific biases, TCR repertoire library preparation and sequencing were carried out by different laboratories using diverse techniques. Per donor, three plates each were used for CD4 naive and CD4 memory, two for CD8 naive, and one for CD8 memory. To estimate repertoire size and how much clonotype sharing occurs between individuals, the study deeply sequenced the blood TCR repertoires of five healthy adults. Between about 0.85 and 9.5 billion PBMCs per donor were obtained by leukapheresis.

The donors were healthy, HIV-negative adults with no recently reported acute infections or vaccinations. Every donor was a Caucasian adult living in Nashville, Tennessee, USA. The CD8 memory samples were a combination of magnetically selected CD45RO+ cells and CCR7-negative CD45RA+ effector memory (TemRA) cells. Blood was obtained by leukapheresis, after which PBMCs were separated by Ficoll-Histopaque density gradient centrifugation and cryopreserved in liquid nitrogen vapor phase. Purity and quantity of every magnetically sorted T cell population were checked by analytical flow cytometry. Genomic DNA was isolated from each sorted fraction and quantified by UV absorbance on a Nanodrop 2000c. About this clone itself: It has no known antigen specificity. The input lacks base qualities; no much larger clone sits a single base away.

Sequences WNHNN (CDR1) and SYGVQD (CDR2) are obtained from the germline V gene (reference sequence). The CDR3, from cysteine to phenylalanine, totals 14 residues. Kept here is only the CDR3 DNA, which spans 42 bases and is read in frame from base 1. V lost 2 bases and J lost 5 bases; the stretch between them is 11 bases long. Using the deep immunoSEQ assay, TCR CDR3 regions were amplified from genomic DNA by multiplex PCR. Extracted genomic DNA from each cell subset was distributed evenly across all wells of several immunoSEQ 96-well plates, and each plate was treated as a replicate. For sorted subsets, approximately 200 ng of genomic DNA, equivalent to around 29,000 T cell genomes, went into each replicate PCR. Purified libraries were quantified with a Qubit 3.0 fluorometer, sized on a Bioanalyzer 2100, and re-quantified with the KAPA Library Quantification kit. Every immunoSEQ 96-well plate was sequenced on a dedicated single-read 150-cycle Illumina NextSeq 550 flow cell. The authors' pipeline ran thus. Because only junctional sequences without quality scores were contained in the immunoSEQ output, filtering matching that applied to full-length reads could not be performed. Sequences were annotated with PyIR, a Python wrapper for IgBLAST v1.9, using IMGT germline references to assign V/J genes and CDR3. Any read was removed if the V/J assignment was weak (E-value above 1e-6), the CDR3 was missing, or the read contained stop codons, out-of-frame junctions, or ambiguous translated residues. V3J clonotypes were defined by identical inferred V gene, J gene, and CDR3 amino acid sequence. To compute the percentage overlap between repertoires, the number of shared unique clonotypes was divided by the size of the smaller repertoire. RTK rarefaction, the Chao1 estimator, and Recon v2.1 estimates of unobserved clonotypes were used to assess repertoire richness. OLGA was used to compute generation probabilities for all TCRbeta clonotypes that the gDNA method yielded from a handful of donors. As stored in TCRdb, this immuneACCESS dataset retains in-frame rearrangements with V and J assigned. A fraction of the clones does not appear; measured against another copy, unresolved V genes explain less than half of the discrepancy, and the remainder lacks a known reason. Clone size and V and J calls were adopted from that table, with D and trimming inferred from the DNA. Within this sample are roughly 410,000 clones, with about 96% of them counted one time only. In total, the top ten clones hold 0.25% to 0.35% of the sample.

Study-wide conclusions, independent of this receptor: Based on pairwise subsampling, the degree of clonotype sharing among donors was expected to be affected by sequencing depth. Naive subsets generally had larger estimated clonotype richness than memory subsets did. About 5% of naive CD4, 3.5% of naive CD8, about 2.1% of memory CD4, and less than 0.45% of memory CD8 clonotypes were shared across a few donors. Clonotypes shared by all four sorted-subset donors showed higher generation probabilities than non-shared clonotypes. Even with the large sequencing depth, rarefaction of the sorted-subset datasets indicated that sequencing was incomplete. Sampling was limited to blood, and TCR repertoires in tissue likely differ from TCR repertoires in blood. The genetic and exposure-history diversity represented was limited by the small number of donors.

This receptor was taken from a young man in good health. The sequencing sample was made of memory CD8+ T cells sorted from blood. The sample's cell subset or site label, decoded: CD45RO+ cells pooled with CCR7-negative TemRA cells. The sequence joins TRBV10-1 to TRBJ2-3; no D gene is confidently identified. Here the CDR3 is given as CASSEPNAKDTQYF. The nucleotide sequence reads TGCGCCAGCAGTGAGCCCAACGCTAAAGATACGCAGTATTTT.